Sequencing of this TCR beta chain was carried out in a study of untreated major depressive disorder. Repertoires were generated with immunoSEQ multiplex PCR, while TCRdb's copy carries only in-frame clones and drops some. The sample has about 21,000 clones, nearly 90% seen once. Germline CDR1 SGHVS, CDR2 FQNEAQ. This CDR3 is built from 17 residues. The germline V and J ends were trimmed by 5 bases and 2 bases, with 16 bases remaining between them. No current or lifetime mood disorder and depressive symptom score of 5 or less defined controls. Around 29 ml of blood was drawn into EDTA tubes. Source material: CD4+ T cells from PBMCs. The chain joins TRBV7-8 to TRBJ2-6; D call uncertain. The source is a woman aged 35 to 49 in good health. The CDR3 bases are TGTGCCAGCAGCCGGACCCCCCGCCTCGCTGGGGCCAACGTCCTGACTTTC. Its protein product is CASSRTPRLAGANVLTF.